The 32 T cell receptor beta chains listed next were all sequenced from one sample in a study of vaccination and CD4 T cells after COVID-19. Cultured CD4+ T-cell DNA underwent Oncomine TCR Beta short-read sequencing. From the PCR reads, TCRdb called clonotypes with MiXCR, one entry per CDR3 protein. The sample lists 10,000 to 13,000 distinct CDR3 sequences, roughly a third occurring once. Specified treatment: approximately nine-day PBMC culture with coronavirus spike peptide pools or control peptides (ViraFEST assay). Their antigen targets remain unknown. The source material was CD4+ T cells from blood, cultured in vitro. The source is a human donor who had recovered from COVID-19.

The sample holds a few counts of this clonotype. The chain recombines TRBV11-3 with TRBJ2-5; no reliable D call. Trimming took off 1 base at V and 1 base at J, with 10 bases between the two ends. Germline-derived CDR1 and CDR2 are SGHNT and YENEEA. This CDR3 contains 15 residues. CDR3 in amino acids: CASSLGSVRQETQYF. The CDR3 bases are TGTGCCAGCAGCTTAGGAAGCGTGCGCCAAGAGACCCAGTACTTC.

The chain uses TRBV20-1 and TRBJ1-1; D perhaps matches TRBD1 (5 bases). Germline V gives CDR1 DFQATT, CDR2 SNEGSKA (reference sequence). The CDR3 has 13 residues. Trimming pared 3 bases from V and 4 bases from J, leaving 12 bases between. The CDR3 here is CSASAGGATEAFF. Here the CDR3 DNA reads TGCAGTGCTAGTGCAGGAGGGGCCACTGAAGCTTTCTTT.

This chain joins TRBV4-3 and TRBJ2-5; D gene unclear. CDR3 length equals 14 residues. The germline V gene has CDR1 LGHNA and CDR2 YSLEER. Trimming took 0 bases from V and 7 from J, leaving 12 bases between them. The DNA for the CDR3 is TGCGCCAGCAGCCAAGACCGTAGGGCAGTGACCCAGTACTTC. Residues: CASSQDRRAVTQYF.

The chain joins TRBV20-1 to TRBJ2-5; 7 bases align to TRBD2. This CDR3 has 12 residues. Germline-derived CDR1 and CDR2 are DFQATT and SNEGSKA (reference sequence). CDR3 nucleotides: TGCAGCGCGGGGGTGAGATGGGAGACCCAGTACTTC. This codes for CSAGVRWETQYF.

This rearrangement joins TRBV5-6 to TRBJ1-6; TRBD1 agrees at 7 bases. The length of the CDR3 is 14 residues. After removal of 1 base from V and 6 bases from J, the junction contained 1 base not matched to a gene. Germline V gene sequence: CDR1 SGHDT, CDR2 YYEEEE. Here the CDR3 DNA reads TGTGCCAGCAGCTTGAACAGGGGTAATTCACCCCTCCACTTT. Amino acid sequence: CASSLNRGNSPLHF.

V and J are TRBV5-1 and TRBJ1-2; D gene uncertain. Trimming removed 4 bases from V and 4 bases from J, with 20 bases in between. This CDR3 region has 16 residues. In germline, CDR1 is SGHRS, CDR2 YFSETQ. The CDR3 coding sequence is TGCGCCAGCAGCCGGGAGGAAGCGCCTGCTACCTATGGCTACACCTTC. It encodes CASSREEAPATYGYTF.

The chain carries TRBV24-1 and TRBJ2-7, with D possibly matching TRBD1 (6 bases). The V end was cut by 3 bases, the J end by 6 bases, with 17 bases between. Germline lookup yields CDR1 KGHDR and CDR2 SFDVKD. The CDR3 extends over 15 amino acids. The CDR3, as DNA: TGTGCCACCAGTGATCCCGGGACAAACAACGGCGAGCAGTACTTC. Translation: CATSDPGTNNGEQYF.

The J gene is TRBJ2-3, the V gene TRBV20-1; TRBD2 agrees at 11 bases. CDR3 length equals 16 residues. The germline V gene encodes CDR1 DFQATT and CDR2 SNEGSKA (reference sequence). The J segment lost 2 bases and the V segment lost 0 bases, leaving 4 bases of the junction unmatched. The chain's CDR3 is CSAREPSGRLTDTQYF. The CDR3 DNA reads as TGCAGTGCTAGAGAGCCTAGCGGGAGGCTCACAGATACGCAGTATTTT.

This clonotype came up a few times. The chain recombines TRBV30 with TRBJ1-2; tentatively, D is TRBD1 (6 bases). The CDR3 totals 12 residues. CDR1 GTSNPN and CDR2 SVGIG come from the germline V gene (reference sequence). V lost 3 bases, J lost 8 bases, and 13 bases lay in between. The CDR3 protein is CAWRYGQFGYTF. The CDR3 bases are TGTGCCTGGAGATATGGACAGTTCGGCTACACCTTC.

The V call is TRBV27, the J call TRBJ2-2; D may be TRBD1 (5 bases). Germline values: CDR1 MNHEY, CDR2 SMNVEV (reference sequence). The CDR3 runs 14 residues. Between the trimmed V and J ends, which lost 6 bases and 4 bases, there was a span of 12 bases. CDR3 bases: TGTGCCAGCAGACCGGTAGGGGCCACCGGGGAGCTGTTTTTT. Encoded protein: CASRPVGATGELFF.

This clonotype was seen a few times. The chain uses TRBV3-1 and TRBJ2-7, with a possible D match to TRBD2 (5 bases). Trimming shortened V by 3 bases and J by 5 bases, and 17 bases separated the two germline ends. This CDR3 is 15 amino acids long. Germline CDR1 reads LGHDT; CDR2 reads YNNKEL (reference sequence). The CDR3: CASSQLGRDTDEQYF. CDR3 sequence (DNA): TGTGCCAGCAGCCAGCTTGGCCGGGATACCGACGAGCAGTACTTC.

V and J are TRBV11-2 and TRBJ2-2; perhaps TRBD1 as D (6 bases). Trimming cost V 4 bases and J 4 bases, with 10 bases left between them. The germline V gene encodes CDR1 SGHAT and CDR2 FQNNGV. The CDR3 contains 14 residues. The CDR3: CASSWTESTGELFF. CDR3 DNA sequence: TGTGCCAGCAGCTGGACAGAGAGCACCGGGGAGCTGTTTTTT.

This clonotype is medium-sized within its sample. V gene TRBV2 combines with J gene TRBJ2-2; no clear D gene. The CDR3 covers 12 residues. V gave up 7 bases and J gave up 7 bases, with 10 bases separating them. Per germline, CDR1 SNHLY and CDR2 FYNNEI. In DNA form, the CDR3 reads TGTGCCAGCAATATAAGAGGCGGGGAGCTGTTTTTT. Its translation: CASNIRGGELFF.

In its sample, this clonotype ranks as medium-sized. This chain joins TRBV6-1 and TRBJ1-5; D uncertain. This CDR3 is 12 amino acids long. Germline V lookup: CDR1 MNHNS, CDR2 SASEGT. V gave up 3 bases and J gave up 2 bases, with 2 bases separating them. CDR3 sequence: CASSDGNQPQHF. CDR3 DNA: TGTGCCAGCAGTGATGGCAATCAGCCCCAGCATTTT.

This chain uses TRBV7-2 with TRBJ2-5; 8 bases are shared with TRBD1. This CDR3 is 16 amino acids long. With V trimmed by 2 bases and J by 2 bases, 7 bases remained unmatched. The germline V gene has CDR1 SGHTA and CDR2 FQGNSA. CDR3 in amino acids: CASSLMVTGEQETQYF. Here the CDR3 DNA reads TGTGCCAGCAGCTTAATGGTGACAGGGGAGCAAGAGACCCAGTACTTC.

The chain recombines TRBV11-3 with TRBJ2-5, with D maybe TRBD1 (6 bases). CDR3 length: 14 residues. V was shortened by 5 bases and J by 2 bases, with 12 bases between the two germline ends. Germline V lookup: CDR1 SGHNT, CDR2 YENEEA. The CDR3 DNA reads as TGTGCCAGCAGCCGAGGGACATTACAAGAGACCCAGTACTTC. It specifies CASSRGTLQETQYF.

The V call is TRBV30, the J call TRBJ1-1; no reliable D call. CDR1 and CDR2 (germline): GTSNPN, SVGIG (reference sequence). V shed 5 bases and J shed 1 base, with 8 bases lying between them. This CDR3 spans 12 amino acids. The CDR3 nucleotides are TGTGCCTGGTCATTGGGGAACACTGAAGCTTTCTTT. Encoded protein: CAWSLGNTEAFF.

The chain uses TRBV6-1 and TRBJ1-1; TRBD1 agrees at 7 bases. The germline gives CDR1 MNHNS, CDR2 SASEGT. The V and J ends lost 9 bases and 1 base, in that order; junction bases with no gene match: 5. This CDR3 comprises 13 residues. The CDR3 coding sequence is TGTGCCAGTCCGGGACAGCGGAACACTGAAGCTTTCTTT. Translated, it gives CASPGQRNTEAFF.

The chain joins TRBV7-2 to TRBJ2-2; TRBD1 matches at 7 bases. This CDR3 spans 16 amino acids. Germline V gene sequence: CDR1 SGHTA, CDR2 FQGNSA. The trim removed 1 base at V and 0 bases at J, leaving 2 bases unmatched. CDR3 sequence reads: CASSLVGGANTGELFF. CDR3 bases: TGTGCCAGCAGCTTAGTAGGGGGCGCGAACACCGGGGAGCTGTTTTTT.

This clonotype was recorded a few times. The chain employs TRBV5-6 and TRBJ2-5; D is uncertain. CDR3 length: 13 amino acids. V dropped 0 bases and J dropped 7 bases, with 10 bases sitting between them. Germline lookup yields CDR1 SGHDT and CDR2 YYEEEE. This CDR3 is CASSLAEPGTQYF. The CDR3 DNA sequence: TGTGCCAGCAGCTTGGCCGAGCCGGGGACCCAGTACTTC.

The genes are TRBV11-3 and TRBJ1-1, with TRBD1 identical over 8 bases. The CDR3 length is 14 residues. J gave up 4 bases and V 5 bases, and 6 bases lay outside the gene matches. From germline, CDR1 is SGHNT and CDR2 YENEEA. The CDR3 sequence is CASSPDRVRTEAFF. CDR3 nucleotide sequence: TGTGCCAGCAGCCCGGACAGGGTTCGCACTGAAGCTTTCTTT.

The chain couples TRBV20-1 to TRBJ2-1; 8 nucleotides match TRBD1. CDR1 is DFQATT and CDR2 is SNEGSKA in the germline V gene (reference sequence). J was trimmed by 8 bases and V by 5 bases; bases with no gene match: 5. The CDR3 length is 12 residues. The CDR3 nucleotides are TGCAGTGCTGGGGGACAGGCCCATGAGCAGTTCTTC. As protein: CSAGGQAHEQFF.

V and J are TRBV18 and TRBJ1-1; 11 bases agree with TRBD1. The CDR3 loop spans 15 amino acids. Looked up from germline, CDR1 is KGHSH and CDR2 is LQKENI. The J segment lost 4 bases and the V segment lost 2 bases, leaving 3 bases of the junction unmatched. The CDR3 sequence is CASSPSGQGVTEAFF. CDR3 nucleotides: TGTGCCAGCTCACCATCGGGACAGGGGGTCACTGAAGCTTTCTTT.

V is TRBV7-2 and J is TRBJ2-1, with D perhaps TRBD1 or TRBD2 (7 bases each). The CDR3 runs 13 residues. The germline CDR1 and CDR2 sequences are SGHTA and FQGNSA. Trimming pared 8 bases from V and 6 bases from J, leaving 14 bases between. The CDR3 region is CASRAGGGNEQFF. The CDR3 nucleotides are TGTGCCAGCCGGGCAGGGGGGGGCAATGAGCAGTTCTTC.

The rearrangement uses TRBV18 and TRBJ1-5; D gene unclear. Trimming removed 2 bases from V and 0 bases from J, with 8 bases in between. This CDR3 spans 15 amino acids. Germline CDR1 and CDR2: KGHSH and LQKENI. CDR3 in amino acids: CASSPSLYSNQPQHF. The CDR3 nucleotides read TGTGCCAGCTCACCATCGCTGTATAGCAATCAGCCCCAGCATTTT.

V gene TRBV10-3 combines with J gene TRBJ1-1; possibly TRBD1 for D (5 bases). From germline, CDR1 is ENHRY and CDR2 SYGVKD. Deletions cut 7 bases from V and 2 bases from J, with 17 bases between. The CDR3 is 15 residues long. The CDR3 sequence: CAIKVRGLLNTEAFF. CDR3 nucleotides: TGTGCCATCAAGGTTAGGGGACTACTAAACACTGAAGCTTTCTTT.

CDR3 sequence reads: CASSYAGTYEQYF. DNA of the CDR3: TGTGCCAGCAGTTACGCAGGTACCTACGAGCAGTACTTC. The V and J genes are TRBV6-5 and TRBJ2-7; D unresolved. The germline V gene has CDR1 MNHEY and CDR2 SVGAGI. The CDR3 is 13 residues long. Trimming shortened V by 2 bases and J by 2 bases, and 7 bases separated the two germline ends.

This clonotype was observed a few times. The chain combines TRBV6-5 with TRBJ1-2; possibly TRBD1 for D (5 bases). Trimming removed 2 bases at V and 4 bases at J, with 8 bases between. Germline-derived CDR1 and CDR2 are MNHEY and SVGAGI. This CDR3 spans 13 amino acids. The CDR3 here is CASSYAGTYGYTF. CDR3 nucleotides: TGTGCCAGCAGTTACGCGGGGACCTATGGCTACACCTTC.

In its sample, this clonotype was seen a few times. The chain employs TRBV30 and TRBJ1-2; no clear D gene. This CDR3 has 13 amino acids. The ends were cut back, 2 bases at V and 8 bases at J, with 15 bases in the middle. The germline V gene encodes CDR1 GTSNPN and CDR2 SVGIG (reference sequence). Here the CDR3 reads CAWSPPGPGGYTF. The DNA of the CDR3 is TGTGCCTGGAGTCCCCCAGGCCCGGGGGGCTACACCTTC.

CDR3 nucleotides: TGTGCCAGCAGTTACACGACACCGAACACTGAAGCTTTCTTT. This encodes CASSYTTPNTEAFF. V gene TRBV6-2 or TRBV6-3 combines with J gene TRBJ1-1; D is uncertain. Germline-derived CDR1 and CDR2 are MNHEY and SVGEGT. V lost 2 bases and J lost 1, with 8 bases in between. The CDR3 contains 14 residues.

This chain uses TRBV20-1 with TRBJ2-5; D is unresolved. This CDR3 is built from 12 residues. V shed 1 base and J shed 5 bases, with 8 bases lying between them. Germline lookup yields CDR1 DFQATT and CDR2 SNEGSKA (reference sequence). The CDR3 bases are TGCAGTGCTAGAGCCCCTGGGGAGACCCAGTACTTC. Translation gives CSARAPGETQYF.

The chain is built from TRBV5-1 and TRBJ2-1, with D unclear. There are 14 residues in the CDR3. Trimming shortened V by 0 bases and J by 8 bases, and 12 bases separated the two germline ends. CDR1 and CDR2 from the germline V gene are SGHRS and YFSETQ. CDR3 residues: CASSLGPGRDEQFF. DNA of the CDR3: TGCGCCAGCAGCTTGGGGCCTGGCAGAGATGAGCAGTTCTTC.